The present TCR beta chain was sequenced within a study of molecular identifiers for immune sequencing clone quantification. Using its own MiXCR run on the PCR reads, TCRdb lists one record per CDR3 protein. This table has around 470,000 distinct CDR3 sequences, around a fifth appearing once. This clonotype was observed many times. V was clipped by 6 bases and J by 4 bases; unmatched bases: 3. This CDR3 has 13 residues. Germline values: CDR1 MDHEN, CDR2 SYDVKM. V and J are TRBV28 and TRBJ2-3; 8 bases agree with TRBD2. The sequence came from a human donor in good health. Some libraries in this study had Jurkat cell RNA spiked in. Sample: naive CD8+ T cells from blood, with Jurkat cell RNA spiked in. The subset here: FACS-sorted CD8+CD4-CCR7+CD45RA+ naive T cells. In DNA, the CDR3 is TGTGCCAGCAGCCTGCGGGAGGCAGATACGCAGTATTTT. This encodes CASSLREADTQYF.